The source of this TCR beta chain is a study of T cell responses to AZD1222 COVID-19 vaccine. Sequencing used immunoSEQ multiplex PCR; TCRdb keeps in-frame clones, though not all of them. The sample contains 100,000 to 150,000 clones, about 85% of which appear only once. The ends were cut back, 2 bases at V and 8 bases at J, with 15 bases in the middle. The CDR3 is 15 amino acids. Germline lookup yields CDR1 MGHRA and CDR2 YSYEKL. This TCR was recovered from an adult in good health. The chain links TRBV4-1 to TRBJ1-4; D is perhaps TRBD1 (6 bases). The sequenced sample was peripheral blood, obtained on day 0 of AZD1222 vaccination. CDR3 bases: TGCGCCAGCAGCCAATCCAGGGGCATTGGGGAAAAACTGTTTTTT. Amino acid sequence: CASSQSRGIGEKLFF.